Each of the 5 T cell receptor beta chains below was sequenced from the same sample in a study of blood T cell repertoires in COVID-19. Profiling relied on immunoSEQ multiplex PCR, and the TCRdb table lists in-frame clones only, not all of them. The sample yields a few hundred thousand clones, roughly nine tenths seen once. Sequences were obtained from peripheral blood. The receptor set was obtained from a man aged 40-49 years who had recovered from COVID-19.

CDR3 loop: CSARRATYADNEQFF. The CDR3 region has the DNA TGCAGCGCCCGGCGGGCTACATATGCCGACAATGAGCAGTTCTTC. This chain links TRBV29-1 with TRBJ2-1; maybe TRBD2 (5 bases). The CDR3 runs 15 residues. CDR1 and CDR2 (germline): SQVTM, ANQGSEA. The V end lost 7 bases, the J end lost 5 bases, and 21 bases lay between the germline ends.

V and J are TRBV3-1 (or the pseudogene TRBV3-2) and TRBJ2-3; weak D call: TRBD2 (7 bases). CDR3 length: 16 amino acids. Trimming cost V 2 bases and J 6 bases, with 18 bases left between them. The V gene's germline CDR1 is LGHDT and CDR2 YNNKEL (reference sequence). In DNA, the CDR3 is TGTGCCAGCAGCCAAAGACGGGGGGCGTTTACGGATACGCAGTATTTT. It yields the protein CASSQRRGAFTDTQYF.

The chain recombines TRBV6-6 with TRBJ1-5, with 9 bases aligning to TRBD1. Germline values: CDR1 MNHNY, CDR2 SVGAGI (reference sequence). The CDR3 runs 15 residues. The V segment lost 2 bases and the J segment 4 bases; nucleotides outside the gene matches: 3. The CDR3 nucleotides read TGTGCCAGCAGTTACCCCGGGACAGGGAATCAGCCCCAGCATTTT. Encoded protein: CASSYPGTGNQPQHF.

V and J are TRBV15 and TRBJ1-2, with D uncertain. Looked up from germline, CDR1 is LNHNV and CDR2 is YYDKDF (reference sequence). This CDR3 is built from 13 residues. Trimming pared 1 base from V and 4 bases from J, leaving 7 bases between. CDR3 in amino acids: CATSRGISYGYTF. Written as DNA, the CDR3 is TGTGCCACCAGCAGAGGAATTAGCTATGGCTACACCTTC. The full variable domain, completed using reference TRBV15 and TRBJ1-2, is DAMVIQNPRYQVTQFGKPVTLSCSQTLNHNVMYWYQQKSSQAPKLLFHYYDKDFNNEADTPDNFQSRRPNTSFCFLDIRSPGLGDTAMYLCATSRGISYGYTFGSGTRLTVV.

The rearrangement joins TRBV5-4 to TRBJ2-5, with 8 bases matching TRBD2. Per germline, CDR1 SGHNT and CDR2 YYREEE (reference sequence). The CDR3 is made up of 14 amino acids. With V trimmed by 4 bases and J by 1 base, 3 bases remained unmatched. The CDR3 bases are TGTGCCAGCAGCCCGGGACTAGGCCAAGAGACCCAGTACTTC. This sequence encodes CASSPGLGQETQYF.